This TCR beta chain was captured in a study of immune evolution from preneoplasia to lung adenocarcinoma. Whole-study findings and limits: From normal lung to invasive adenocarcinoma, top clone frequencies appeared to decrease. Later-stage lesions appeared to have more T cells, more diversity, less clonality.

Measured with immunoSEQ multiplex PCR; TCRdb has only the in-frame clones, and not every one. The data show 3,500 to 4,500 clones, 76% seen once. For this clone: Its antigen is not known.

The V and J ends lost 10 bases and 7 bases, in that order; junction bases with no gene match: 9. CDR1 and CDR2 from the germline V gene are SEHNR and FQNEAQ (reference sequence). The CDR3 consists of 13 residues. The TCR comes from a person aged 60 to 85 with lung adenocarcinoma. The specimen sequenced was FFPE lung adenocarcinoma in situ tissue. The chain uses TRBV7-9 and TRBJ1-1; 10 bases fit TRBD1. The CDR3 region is CATPGTGVIEAFF. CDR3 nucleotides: TGTGCCACCCCCGGGACAGGGGTAATTGAAGCTTTCTTT.